This T cell receptor (beta chain) was sequenced during a study of T cells in Graves' hyperthyroidism and ophthalmopathy. Study conclusions and caveats: A model of 13 V-J pairs discriminated ophthalmopathy from stable hyperthyroidism.

Diagnoses were established using clinical symptoms, serum thyroxine and TRAb, thyroid ultrasound and orbital computed tomography. CDR1 ENHRY and CDR2 SYGVKD come from the germline V gene. V lost 3 bases, J lost 5 bases, and 13 bases stayed unmatched. This CDR3 is built from 17 residues. This clonotype was detected ten times or more. Antigen specificity is unknown. TCR beta CDR3 regions were amplified from RNA transcripts. First-round RT-PCR of the TCR CDR3 relied on the HTBI primer set. TCRdb passed the multiplex PCR reads through MiXCR, listing each CDR3 protein once. Seen here are 300,000 to 350,000 distinct CDR3 sequences, 16% observed once, and the top ten hold around 34%.

Sequencing used blood. The gene calls are TRBV10-3 and TRBJ2-5, with 9 bases lining up with TRBD1. The clonotype was recovered from a young man with Graves' hyperthyroidism. DNA of the CDR3: TGTGCCATCAGTGACCCCGACGGGACAGGGTACGGCGAGACCCAGTACTTC. Protein product: CAISDPDGTGYGETQYF.